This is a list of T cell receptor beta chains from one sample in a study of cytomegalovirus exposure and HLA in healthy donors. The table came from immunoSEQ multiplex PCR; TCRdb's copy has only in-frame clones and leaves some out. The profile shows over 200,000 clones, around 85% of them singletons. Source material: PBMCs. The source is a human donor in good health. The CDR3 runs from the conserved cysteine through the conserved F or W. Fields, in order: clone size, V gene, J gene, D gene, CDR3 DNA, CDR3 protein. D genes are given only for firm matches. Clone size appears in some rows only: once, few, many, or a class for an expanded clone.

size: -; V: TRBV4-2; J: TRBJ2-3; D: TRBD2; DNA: TGTGCCAGCAGCATACATACTAGCGGGCCCACAGATACGCAGTATTTT; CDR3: CASSIHTSGPTDTQYF
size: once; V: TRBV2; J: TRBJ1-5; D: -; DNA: TGTGCCAGCAGTTCCCAGACGGGGATCAATCAGCCCCAGCATTTT; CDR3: CASSSQTGINQPQHF
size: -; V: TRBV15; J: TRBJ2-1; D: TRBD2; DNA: TGTGCCACCAGCACTGAATCGGTCTGGGGACTACGCTACAAGTTCTTC; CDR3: CATSTESVWGLRYKFF
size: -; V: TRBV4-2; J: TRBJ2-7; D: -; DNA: TGTGCCAGCAGCCAGCCAGGGGGGCTGGACGAGCAGTACTTC; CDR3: CASSQPGGLDEQYF
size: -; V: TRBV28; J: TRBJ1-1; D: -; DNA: TGTGCCAGCCCCCCGGTTGCGGGGGGCGGGGACACTGAAGCTTTCTTT; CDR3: CASPPVAGGGDTEAFF
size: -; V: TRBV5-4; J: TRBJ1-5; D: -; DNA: TGTGCCAGCAGCTTGGGGGGAGGCCAGCCCCAGCATTTT; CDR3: CASSLGGGQPQHF
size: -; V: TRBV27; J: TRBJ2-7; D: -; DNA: TGTGCCAGCAGTTTATATGTGGGAGTCGTCTACGAGCAGTACTTC; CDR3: CASSLYVGVVYEQYF
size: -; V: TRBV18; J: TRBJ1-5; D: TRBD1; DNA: TGTGCCAGCTCACTATCGGGACAGTCCAATCAGCCCCAGCATTTT; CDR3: CASSLSGQSNQPQHF
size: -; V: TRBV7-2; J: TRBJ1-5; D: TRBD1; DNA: TGTGCCAGCAGCTTATCGGACAGGGTGAATCAGCCCCAGCATTTT; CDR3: CASSLSDRVNQPQHF
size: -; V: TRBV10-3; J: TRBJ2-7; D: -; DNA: TGTGCCATCAGAACCACCCTAACCACTAGGACAGCTCTTTACGAGCAGTACTTC; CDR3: CAIRTTLTTRTALYEQYF
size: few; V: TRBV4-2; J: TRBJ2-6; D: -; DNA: TGTGCCAGCAGCCAAGCATTTTCGGTCTCTGGGGCCAACGTCCTGACTTTC; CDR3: CASSQAFSVSGANVLTF
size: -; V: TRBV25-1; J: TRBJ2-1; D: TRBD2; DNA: TGTGCCAGCAGTGAATATTTCAGCGGCCTAGCGGAGTACAATGAGCAGTTCTTC; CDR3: CASSEYFSGLAEYNEQFF
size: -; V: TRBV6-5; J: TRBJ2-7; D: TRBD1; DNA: TGTGCCAGCAGTTACTCCTCCGGGACAGGGTGGTACGAGCAGTACTTC; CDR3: CASSYSSGTGWYEQYF
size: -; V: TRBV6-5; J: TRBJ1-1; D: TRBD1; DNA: TGTGCCAGCAGGGGACAGGCCCCGAACACTGAAGCTTTCTTT; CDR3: CASRGQAPNTEAFF
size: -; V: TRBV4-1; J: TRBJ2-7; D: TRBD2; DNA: TGCGCCAGCAGCCCGCGGACTAGCGGGAAAAATTACGAGCAGTACTTC; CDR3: CASSPRTSGKNYEQYF
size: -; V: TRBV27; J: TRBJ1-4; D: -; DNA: TGTGCCAGCAGTTTACCGCTGGGGGGTGAAAAACTGTTTTTT; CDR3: CASSLPLGGEKLFF
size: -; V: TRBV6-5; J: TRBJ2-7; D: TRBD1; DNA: TGTGCCAGCAGTCTCGGGGACAGGGGCTCCGAGCAGTACTTC; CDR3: CASSLGDRGSEQYF
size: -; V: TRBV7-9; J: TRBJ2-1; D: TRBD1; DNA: TGTGCCAGCAGCTTAGGTTCCGGGACAGGGGCGCGCGAGCAGTTCTTC; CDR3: CASSLGSGTGAREQFF
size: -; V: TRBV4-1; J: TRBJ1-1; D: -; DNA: TGCGCCAGCAGCCAAGATCGGGGGTTCGTGCGGAACACTGAAGCTTTCTTT; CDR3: CASSQDRGFVRNTEAFF
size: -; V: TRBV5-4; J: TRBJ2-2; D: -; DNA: TGTGCCAGCAGGCAGTGGGGGGGCAACACCGGGGAGCTGTTTTTT; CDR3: CASRQWGGNTGELFF
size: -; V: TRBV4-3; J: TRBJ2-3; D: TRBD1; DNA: TGCGCCAGCAGCCAAGCCCTGGGACAGGGTATGGATACGCAGTATTTT; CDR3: CASSQALGQGMDTQYF
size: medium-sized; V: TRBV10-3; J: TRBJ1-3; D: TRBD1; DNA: TGTGCCATCAACAATCCGTTACAGGGGAAAGACACCATATATTTT; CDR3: CAINNPLQGKDTIYF
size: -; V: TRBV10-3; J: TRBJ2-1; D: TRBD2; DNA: TGTGCCATCAGGAGTCTAGCGGCCATGAGCTCCTACAATGAGCAGTTCTTC; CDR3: CAIRSLAAMSSYNEQFF
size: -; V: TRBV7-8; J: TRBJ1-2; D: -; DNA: TGTGCCAGCAGCCACCAGCCCAGGGACTATGGCTACACCTTC; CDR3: CASSHQPRDYGYTF
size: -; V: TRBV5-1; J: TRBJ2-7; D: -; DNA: TGCGCCAGCAGCTCAACCTTAGCACCGACCTACGAGCAGTACTTC; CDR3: CASSSTLAPTYEQYF
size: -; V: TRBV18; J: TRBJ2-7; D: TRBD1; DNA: TGTGCCAGCTCACCACGGGACAGAAGCTCCTACGAGCAGTACTTC; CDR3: CASSPRDRSSYEQYF
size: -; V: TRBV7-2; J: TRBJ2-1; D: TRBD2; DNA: TGTGCCAGCAGCTTAAAAACTAGCGTCTACAATGAGCAGTTCTTC; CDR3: CASSLKTSVYNEQFF
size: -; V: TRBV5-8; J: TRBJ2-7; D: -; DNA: TGTGCCAGCAGCTTGACTACCTACGAGCAGTACTTC; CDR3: CASSLTTYEQYF
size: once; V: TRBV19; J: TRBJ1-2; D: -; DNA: TGTGCCAGTAGTGTTGGCGGATGGACAGCTAACTATGGCTACACCTTC; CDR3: CASSVGGWTANYGYTF
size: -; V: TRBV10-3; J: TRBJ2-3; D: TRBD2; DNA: TGTGCCTCCTGGGGACTAGCGACAGATACGCAGTATTTT; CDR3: CASWGLATDTQYF
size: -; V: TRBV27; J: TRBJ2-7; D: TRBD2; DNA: TGTGCCAGCAGGGGGACTAGTAGGAACGAGCAGTACTTC; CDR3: CASRGTSRNEQYF
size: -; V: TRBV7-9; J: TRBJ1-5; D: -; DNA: TGTGCCAGCAGCCAGAACAGTAATCAGCCCCAGCATTTT; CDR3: CASSQNSNQPQHF
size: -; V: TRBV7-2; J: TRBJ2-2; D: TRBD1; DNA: TGTGCCAGCAGCTTGACAGGGCGGAACACCGGGGAGCTGTTTTTT; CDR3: CASSLTGRNTGELFF
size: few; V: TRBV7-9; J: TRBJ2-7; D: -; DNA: TGTGCCAGCAGCTTGGAGGGGGCGTGGAGGTCCTACGAGCAGTACTTC; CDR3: CASSLEGAWRSYEQYF
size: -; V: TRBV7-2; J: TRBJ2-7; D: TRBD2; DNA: TGTGCCAGCAGCTTGCAGCGGGAGGCAGAGCAGTACTTC; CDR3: CASSLQREAEQYF
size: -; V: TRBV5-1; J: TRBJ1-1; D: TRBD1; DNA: TGCGCCAGCAGCTCCGGACAGGGCGGGGTGGACACTGAAGCTTTCTTT; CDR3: CASSSGQGGVDTEAFF
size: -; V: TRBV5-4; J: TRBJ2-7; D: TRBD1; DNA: TGTGCCAGCAGCTCCACCTCCGGGACAGGGCCTCCCTACGAGCAGTACTTC; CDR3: CASSSTSGTGPPYEQYF
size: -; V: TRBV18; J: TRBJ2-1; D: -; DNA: TGTGCCAGCTCATATAGGGAGAATGAGCAGTTCTTC; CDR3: CASSYRENEQFF
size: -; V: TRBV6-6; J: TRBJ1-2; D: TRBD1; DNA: TGTGCCAGCAGCGGGGGCGGGACAGCACCTGACACCTTC; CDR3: CASSGGGTAPDTF
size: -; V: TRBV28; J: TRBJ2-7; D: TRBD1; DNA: TGTGCCAGCGACCGGGGGGACAGGGTCTACGAGCAGTACTTC; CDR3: CASDRGDRVYEQYF
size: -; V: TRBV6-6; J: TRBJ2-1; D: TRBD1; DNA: TGTGCCAGCCAACAGGGGGCGTTGTACAATGAGCAGTTCTTC; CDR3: CASQQGALYNEQFF
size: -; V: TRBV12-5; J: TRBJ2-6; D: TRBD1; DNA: TGTGCTAGTGGTTTGACACAGGGGTCTGGGGCCAACGTCCTGACTTTC; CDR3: CASGLTQGSGANVLTF
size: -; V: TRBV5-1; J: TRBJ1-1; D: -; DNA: TGCGCCAGCAGCTTGGGGCAGGCGAACACTGAAGCTTTCTTT; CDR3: CASSLGQANTEAFF
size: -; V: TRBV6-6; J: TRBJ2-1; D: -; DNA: TGTGCCAGCAGTTACGGAGCGGACAGTAGGGAGCAGTTCTTC; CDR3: CASSYGADSREQFF
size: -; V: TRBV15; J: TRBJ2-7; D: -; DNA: TGTGCCACCAGCAGAGACGCGACAGCCTACGAGCAGTACTTC; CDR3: CATSRDATAYEQYF